This T cell receptor (beta chain) stems from a study of blood T cell repertoires in COVID-19. This CDR3 region has 16 residues. Trimming removed 3 bases from V and 4 bases from J; junction bases left unmatched: 8. CDR1 is LNHDA and CDR2 is SQIVND in the germline V gene (reference sequence). In the original processing: Reference gene primer amplification gave estimated nucleated cell counts. Profiled with immunoSEQ multiplex PCR; TCRdb holds only in-frame clones, not every one. V, J and clone size reflect that table, while D and trimming were determined from the DNA. The sample consists of roughly 370,000 clones, around nine tenths of them appearing once. Grouping used clinical history reported by participants in a survey and questionnaire. For recovered donors of Cohort 3, there were two negative PCRs, clearance, or symptom resolution.

The receptor was isolated from a woman aged 45-59 years who had recovered from COVID-19. The chain links TRBV19 to TRBJ2-7, with TRBD1 matching over 11 bases. Sequencing used PBMCs or T cells enriched from blood (not recorded which). The CDR3 DNA reads TGTGCCAGTAGTATTAACGGACAGGGGGCGTTTTACGAGCAGTACTTC. Its translation is CASSINGQGAFYEQYF.